This is a list of T cell receptor beta chains from one sample in a study of follicular helper T cells after annual influenza vaccination. Sequencing used immunoSEQ multiplex PCR; TCRdb keeps in-frame clones, though not all of them. This sample carries some 10,000 clones, roughly 80% of them seen once, and the ten largest clones take 0.47%. The specimen comprised CXCR5+ CD38- circulating T follicular helper cells from blood, sampled 7 days after influenza vaccination. The receptors derive from an adult who received the influenza vaccine. Both conserved end residues are part of each CDR3. The D gene is left open where the match is weak. Only some rows state a clone size, as once, few, many or a class for expanded clones.

clone size: NA
J gene: TRBJ2-1
D gene: NA
V gene: TRBV19
CDR3 protein: CASKEDVHNEQFF
CDR3 DNA: TGTGCCAGCAAGGAGGACGTTCACAATGAGCAGTTCTTC

clone size: NA
J gene: TRBJ2-4
D gene: NA
V gene: TRBV21-1
CDR3 protein: CASSPRQGPAKNIQYF
CDR3 DNA: TGTGCCAGCAGCCCCCGACAGGGACCAGCCAAAAACATTCAGTACTTC

clone size: NA
J gene: TRBJ1-2
D gene: TRBD1
V gene: TRBV6-5
CDR3 protein: CASRLPGTAYGYTF
CDR3 DNA: TGTGCCAGCAGACTCCCAGGGACAGCCTATGGCTACACCTTC

clone size: once
J gene: TRBJ1-2
D gene: NA
V gene: TRBV6-4
CDR3 protein: CASSGVVPHGKTYGYTF
CDR3 DNA: TGTGCCAGCAGTGGCGTCGTCCCACACGGAAAGACCTATGGCTACACCTTC

clone size: NA
J gene: TRBJ1-1
D gene: NA
V gene: TRBV1
CDR3 protein: CTSSQEAGSRTEAFF
CDR3 DNA: TGCACCAGCAGCCAAGAGGCAGGATCTCGGACTGAAGCTTTCTTT

clone size: NA
J gene: TRBJ2-1
D gene: TRBD2
V gene: TRBV5-5
CDR3 protein: CASSFSLAGGYNEQFF
CDR3 DNA: TGTGCCAGCAGCTTTTCGCTAGCGGGGGGCTACAATGAGCAGTTCTTC

clone size: NA
J gene: TRBJ1-2
D gene: NA
V gene: TRBV15
CDR3 protein: CATSRNGKGGYTF
CDR3 DNA: TGTGCCACCAGCAGAAATGGAAAGGGAGGCTACACCTTC

clone size: NA
J gene: TRBJ2-3
D gene: TRBD1
V gene: TRBV6-1
CDR3 protein: CASSEGEGTGRDTQYF
CDR3 DNA: TGTGCCAGCAGTGAAGGAGAGGGGACAGGGCGAGATACGCAGTATTTT

clone size: NA
J gene: TRBJ1-5
D gene: NA
V gene: TRBV7-2
CDR3 protein: CASSPEVGQPQHF
CDR3 DNA: TGTGCCAGCAGCCCAGAGGTTGGTCAGCCCCAGCATTTT

clone size: NA
J gene: TRBJ2-3
D gene: NA
V gene: TRBV11-2
CDR3 protein: CASSRGGTDTQYF
CDR3 DNA: TGTGCCAGCAGCCGAGGGGGTACAGATACGCAGTATTTT

clone size: NA
J gene: TRBJ1-5
D gene: NA
V gene: TRBV7-9
CDR3 protein: CASSSSGDQPQHF
CDR3 DNA: TGTGCCAGCAGCTCCTCAGGCGATCAGCCCCAGCATTTT

clone size: NA
J gene: TRBJ1-1
D gene: NA
V gene: TRBV2
CDR3 protein: CASVLDVWNTEAFF
CDR3 DNA: TGTGCCAGCGTCTTAGATGTGTGGAACACTGAAGCTTTCTTT

clone size: few
J gene: TRBJ1-1
D gene: NA
V gene: TRBV10-1
CDR3 protein: CASSESTRGAGEAFF
CDR3 DNA: TGCGCCAGCAGTGAGTCGACTCGAGGGGCCGGTGAAGCTTTCTTT

clone size: once
J gene: TRBJ2-1
D gene: TRBD1
V gene: TRBV11-2
CDR3 protein: CASSRPTGGGNEQFF
CDR3 DNA: TGTGCCAGCAGCCGCCCGACAGGGGGTGGCAATGAGCAGTTCTTC

clone size: NA
J gene: TRBJ1-5
D gene: NA
V gene: TRBV5-1
CDR3 protein: CASSLGTPGGGQPQHF
CDR3 DNA: TGCGCCAGCAGCTTGGGTACTCCGGGAGGTGGTCAGCCCCAGCATTTT

clone size: NA
J gene: TRBJ2-3
D gene: NA
V gene: TRBV5-1
CDR3 protein: CASSLGDRGGRDTQYF
CDR3 DNA: TGCGCCAGCAGCTTGGGCGACCGTGGGGGAAGGGATACGCAGTATTTT

clone size: NA
J gene: TRBJ1-2
D gene: NA
V gene: TRBV28
CDR3 protein: CASSFGRSSYGYTF
CDR3 DNA: TGTGCCAGCAGTTTCGGGCGGTCCAGCTATGGCTACACCTTC

clone size: NA
J gene: TRBJ1-1
D gene: TRBD1
V gene: TRBV10-3
CDR3 protein: CAITGTGGKAEAFF
CDR3 DNA: TGTGCCATCACCGGGACAGGGGGTAAGGCTGAAGCTTTCTTT

clone size: NA
J gene: TRBJ2-1
D gene: TRBD2
V gene: TRBV4-3
CDR3 protein: CASSQWGGGEYNEQFF
CDR3 DNA: TGCGCCAGCAGCCAATGGGGCGGGGGGGAGTACAATGAGCAGTTCTTC

clone size: NA
J gene: TRBJ1-4
D gene: NA
V gene: TRBV15
CDR3 protein: CATSRERTGEEKLFF
CDR3 DNA: TGTGCCACCAGCCGAGAGAGGACGGGGGAAGAAAAACTGTTTTTT

clone size: NA
J gene: TRBJ1-6
D gene: NA
V gene: TRBV5-4
CDR3 protein: CASSSKTHNSPLHF
CDR3 DNA: TGTGCCAGCAGCTCGAAGACACACAATTCACCCCTCCACTTT

clone size: NA
J gene: TRBJ2-7
D gene: NA
V gene: TRBV7-9
CDR3 protein: CASSQEGGQKQYF
CDR3 DNA: TGTGCCAGCAGCCAGGAGGGGGGACAGAAGCAGTACTTC

clone size: NA
J gene: TRBJ2-7
D gene: NA
V gene: TRBV5-6
CDR3 protein: CASTWGTEYEQYF
CDR3 DNA: TGTGCCAGCACTTGGGGGACTGAGTACGAGCAGTACTTC

clone size: NA
J gene: TRBJ2-1
D gene: NA
V gene: TRBV13
CDR3 protein: CTSSPRSGNEQFF
CDR3 DNA: TGTACCAGCAGCCCACGGAGCGGAAATGAGCAGTTCTTC

clone size: once
J gene: TRBJ2-2
D gene: NA
V gene: TRBV9
CDR3 protein: CASSASVTGELFF
CDR3 DNA: TGTGCCAGCAGCGCTAGTGTCACCGGGGAGCTGTTTTTT

clone size: few
J gene: TRBJ1-4
D gene: TRBD1
V gene: TRBV7-2
CDR3 protein: CASSQYGQGLFF
CDR3 DNA: TGTGCCAGCAGCCAGTATGGACAGGGACTGTTTTTT

clone size: NA
J gene: TRBJ2-1
D gene: TRBD1
V gene: TRBV11-3
CDR3 protein: CASSSYRTGVYNEQFF
CDR3 DNA: TGTGCCAGCAGCTCCTACAGGACAGGGGTTTACAATGAGCAGTTCTTC

clone size: NA
J gene: TRBJ2-7
D gene: TRBD1
V gene: TRBV7-8
CDR3 protein: CASSRQGDYEQYF
CDR3 DNA: TGTGCCAGCAGTCGACAGGGGGACTACGAGCAGTACTTC

clone size: NA
J gene: TRBJ2-2
D gene: TRBD2
V gene: TRBV5-4
CDR3 protein: CASSLPQGLAGTTGELFF
CDR3 DNA: TGTGCCAGCAGCCTCCCCCAAGGACTAGCGGGTACGACCGGGGAGCTGTTTTTT

clone size: NA
J gene: TRBJ2-2
D gene: NA
V gene: TRBV19
CDR3 protein: CASRVRENTGELFF
CDR3 DNA: TGTGCCAGTAGGGTCCGGGAGAACACCGGGGAGCTGTTTTTT

clone size: NA
J gene: TRBJ1-2
D gene: TRBD1
V gene: TRBV5-6
CDR3 protein: CASSYTGTATYGYTF
CDR3 DNA: TGTGCCAGCAGCTACACCGGGACAGCCACCTATGGCTACACCTTC

clone size: NA
J gene: TRBJ2-7
D gene: TRBD2
V gene: TRBV5-4
CDR3 protein: CASSDAGLAGADEQYF
CDR3 DNA: TGTGCCAGCAGCGACGCCGGACTAGCCGGGGCCGACGAGCAGTACTTC

clone size: NA
J gene: TRBJ1-2
D gene: NA
V gene: TRBV20-1
CDR3 protein: CSATDNYGYTF
CDR3 DNA: TGCAGCGCGACAGACAACTATGGCTACACCTTC

clone size: NA
J gene: TRBJ2-3
D gene: TRBD2
V gene: TRBV11-3
CDR3 protein: CASSRGGDTQYF
CDR3 DNA: TGTGCCAGCAGCCGGGGGGGAGATACGCAGTATTTT

clone size: NA
J gene: TRBJ1-5
D gene: TRBD1
V gene: TRBV29-1
CDR3 protein: CSVCQGAYQPQHF
CDR3 DNA: TGCAGCGTTTGCCAGGGGGCCTATCAGCCCCAGCATTTT

clone size: NA
J gene: TRBJ2-3
D gene: NA
V gene: TRBV11-3
CDR3 protein: CASSSGTMADTQYF
CDR3 DNA: TGTGCCAGCAGTTCCGGGACCATGGCGGATACGCAGTATTTT

clone size: NA
J gene: TRBJ1-4
D gene: NA
V gene: TRBV11-2
CDR3 protein: CASSFRGANEKLFF
CDR3 DNA: TGTGCCAGCAGCTTCAGGGGCGCCAATGAAAAACTGTTTTTT

clone size: NA
J gene: TRBJ1-4
D gene: NA
V gene: TRBV5-4
CDR3 protein: CASSLDPGAGEKLFF
CDR3 DNA: TGTGCCAGCAGCTTGGATCCGGGGGCAGGGGAAAAACTGTTTTTT

clone size: NA
J gene: TRBJ2-2
D gene: TRBD2
V gene: TRBV18
CDR3 protein: CASSRGGFGTGELFF
CDR3 DNA: TGTGCCAGCTCACGCGGGGGATTTGGCACCGGGGAGCTGTTTTTT

clone size: NA
J gene: TRBJ2-1
D gene: NA
V gene: TRBV4-3
CDR3 protein: CASSQDLEEATYNEQFF
CDR3 DNA: TGCGCCAGCAGCCAAGATCTGGAGGAGGCCACCTACAATGAGCAGTTCTTC

clone size: once
J gene: TRBJ2-7
D gene: NA
V gene: TRBV28
CDR3 protein: CASNLGGAREQYF
CDR3 DNA: TGTGCCAGCAATCTGGGGGGGGCCCGCGAGCAGTACTTC